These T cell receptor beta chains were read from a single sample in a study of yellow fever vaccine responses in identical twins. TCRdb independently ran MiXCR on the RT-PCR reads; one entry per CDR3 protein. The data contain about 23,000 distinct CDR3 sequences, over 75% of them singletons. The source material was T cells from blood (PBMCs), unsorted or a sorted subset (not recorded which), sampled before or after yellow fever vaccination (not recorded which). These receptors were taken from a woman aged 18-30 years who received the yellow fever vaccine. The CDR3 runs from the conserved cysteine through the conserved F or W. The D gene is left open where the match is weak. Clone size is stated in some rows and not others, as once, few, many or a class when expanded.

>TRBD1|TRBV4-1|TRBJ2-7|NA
TGCGCCAGCAGCCAAGAAGAGGACAGGGCCTACGAGCAGTACTTC
CASSQEEDRAYEQYF
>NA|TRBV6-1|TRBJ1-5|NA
TGTGCCAGCAGACAGGTAGCCGGCAATCAGCCCCAGCATTTT
CASRQVAGNQPQHF
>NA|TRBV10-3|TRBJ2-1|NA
TGTGCCATCAAGGCGAGAGGAAACAAGGACTACAATGAGCAGTTCTTC
CAIKARGNKDYNEQFF
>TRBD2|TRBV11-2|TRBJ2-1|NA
TGTGCCAGCACCCTCCGACTAGCGAATGAGCAGTTCTTC
CASTLRLANEQFF
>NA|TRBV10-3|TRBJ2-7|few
TGTGCCATCAGTACAAGGGGGAACTACGAGCAGTACTTC
CAISTRGNYEQYF
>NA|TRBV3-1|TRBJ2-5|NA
TGTGCCAGCAGCCAAGACCAGGGACAACAGACCCAGTACTTC
CASSQDQGQQTQYF
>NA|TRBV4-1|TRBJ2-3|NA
TGCGCCAGCAGCCAAGCCGGCCCTAGCACAGATACGCAGTATTTT
CASSQAGPSTDTQYF
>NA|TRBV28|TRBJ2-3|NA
TGTGCCAGCAGTTCCCCCAGGAGCTATACGCAGTATTTT
CASSSPRSYTQYF
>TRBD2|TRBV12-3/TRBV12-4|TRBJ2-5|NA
TGTGCCAGCAGTATAGCGGGAGAGACCCAGTACTTC
CASSIAGETQYF
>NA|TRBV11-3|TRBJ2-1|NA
TGTGCCAGCAGCACCCGGACAGAAGTATACAATGAGCAGTTCTTC
CASSTRTEVYNEQFF
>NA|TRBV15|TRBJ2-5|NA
TGTGCCACCAGCACGGGCAGCCAAGAGACCCAGTACTTC
CATSTGSQETQYF
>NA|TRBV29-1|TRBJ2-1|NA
TGCAGCGTGGGGGGACTCGGCAATGAGCAGTTCTTC
CSVGGLGNEQFF
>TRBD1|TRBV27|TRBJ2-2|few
TGTGCCAGCAGTACCCGGGACAGGGTTCACGGGGAGCTGTTTTTT
CASSTRDRVHGELFF
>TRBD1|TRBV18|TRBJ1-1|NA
TGTGCCAGCTCACCTCCCGGGACAGATAAGAACACTGAAGCTTTCTTT
CASSPPGTDKNTEAFF
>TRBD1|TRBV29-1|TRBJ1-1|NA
TGCAGCGTTGAATGGGACAGGGTTTCCACTGAAGCTTTCTTT
CSVEWDRVSTEAFF
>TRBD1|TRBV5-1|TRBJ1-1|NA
TGCGCCAGCAGCCTAAACCCGGGACAGGGGGCAACTGAAGCTTTCTTT
CASSLNPGQGATEAFF
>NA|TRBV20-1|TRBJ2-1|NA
TGCAGTGCTAGAGATCTCGTGGGGGAGCAGTTCTTC
CSARDLVGEQFF
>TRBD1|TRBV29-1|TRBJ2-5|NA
TGCAGCGTTAGACAGGGGGCAGTGACCCAGTACTTC
CSVRQGAVTQYF
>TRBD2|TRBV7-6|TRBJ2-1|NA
TGTGCCAGCAGCTTACCCCACGCGGGAGTCCCCTACAATGAGCAGTTCTTC
CASSLPHAGVPYNEQFF
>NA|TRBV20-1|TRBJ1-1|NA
TGCAGTGCCGATACAGCCGGGACTAGCCTGGTGAACACTGAAGCTTTCTTT
CSADTAGTSLVNTEAFF
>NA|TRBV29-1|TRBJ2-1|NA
TGCAGCGTTGCTTCACCAGCCCGGGGTGAGCAGTTCTTC
CSVASPARGEQFF
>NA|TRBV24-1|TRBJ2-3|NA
TGTGCCACCAGTGATCTGGCGGGTGACACAGATACGCAGTATTTT
CATSDLAGDTDTQYF
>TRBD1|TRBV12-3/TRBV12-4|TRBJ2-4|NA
TGTGCCAGCAGTCCCCAGAGGGGACAGGGCCCAAACAACATTCAGTACTTC
CASSPQRGQGPNNIQYF
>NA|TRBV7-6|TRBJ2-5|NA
TGTGCCAGCACGTGGGGGGAGACCCAGTACTTC
CASTWGETQYF
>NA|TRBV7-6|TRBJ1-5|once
TGTGCCAGCGATCAGCCCCAGCATTTT
CASDQPQHF
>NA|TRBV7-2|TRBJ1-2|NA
TGTGCCAGCAGCTTAGAGCTATCCCTGAGGGGAGTTCATGGCTACACCTTC
CASSLELSLRGVHGYTF
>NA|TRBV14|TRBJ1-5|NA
TGTGCCAGCAGCCAAGAAAGGGAATTGAATCAGCACCAGCATTTT
CASSQERELNQHQHF
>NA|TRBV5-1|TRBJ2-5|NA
TGCGCCAGCAGCCCAAGGACATCCCAAGAGACCCAGTACTTC
CASSPRTSQETQYF
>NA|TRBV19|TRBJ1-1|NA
TGTGCCACCGACACAGGGTTCAATACTGAAGCTTTCTTT
CATDTGFNTEAFF
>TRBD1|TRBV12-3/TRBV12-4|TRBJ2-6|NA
TGTGCCAGCAGTTCCGGGACAGGGGGTTCTGGGGCCAACGTCCTGACTTTC
CASSSGTGGSGANVLTF
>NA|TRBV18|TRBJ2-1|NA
TGTGCCAGCGTCCCGGACAGAACCTACAATGAGCAGTTCTTC
CASVPDRTYNEQFF
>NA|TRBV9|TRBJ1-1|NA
TGTGCCAGCAGCGCGGCCGGGGGCACTGAAGCTTTCTTT
CASSAAGGTEAFF
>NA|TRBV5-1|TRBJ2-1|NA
TGCGCCAGCAGCTTGACCGGACAAACCTACAATGAGCAGTTCTTC
CASSLTGQTYNEQFF
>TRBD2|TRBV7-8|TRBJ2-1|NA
TGTGCCAGCAGCATAGCTGGACTAGACAATGAGCAGTTCTTC
CASSIAGLDNEQFF
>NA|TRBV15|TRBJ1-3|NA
TGTGCCACCAGTCGGACACTTGGAAACACCATATATTTT
CATSRTLGNTIYF
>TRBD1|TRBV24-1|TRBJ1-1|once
TGTGCCACCAGTGATGGGGACAGTGAAGCTTTCTTT
CATSDGDSEAFF
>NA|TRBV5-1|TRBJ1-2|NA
TGCGCCAGCAGCTTTCAGGGCGGTGATAATGATGGCTACACCTTC
CASSFQGGDNDGYTF
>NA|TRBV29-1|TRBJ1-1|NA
TGCAGCGTGGGGAACACAGGCGCTTTCTTT
CSVGNTGAFF
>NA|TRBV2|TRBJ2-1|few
TGTGCCAGCAGTGAGCGACACCCGAGCTCCTACAATGAGCAGTTCTTC
CASSERHPSSYNEQFF
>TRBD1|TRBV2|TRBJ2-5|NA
TGTGCCAGTCGACAGGGCGAACAAGAGACCCAGTACTTC
CASRQGEQETQYF
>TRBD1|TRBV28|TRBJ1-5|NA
TGTGCCAGCAGTTTGAGGGGGCGCGGGTCTAGCAATCAGCCCCAGCATTTT
CASSLRGRGSSNQPQHF
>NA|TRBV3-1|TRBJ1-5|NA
TGTGCCAGCAGCCAAGACGGGGTTGGCAATCAGCCCCAGCATTTT
CASSQDGVGNQPQHF